This T cell receptor beta chain was recorded in a study of OX40 agonist ivuxolimab in advanced cancers. Assay used: immunoSEQ multiplex PCR; TCRdb lists only in-frame clones, some missing. The table lists tens of thousands of clones, around nine tenths of them singletons. The trim removed 5 bases at V and 0 bases at J, leaving 5 bases unmatched. Germline CDR1 reads ENHRY; CDR2 reads SYGVKD. This CDR3 is 16 amino acids long. Blood sampling was done at baseline, cycle 4 day 1, and cycle 7 day 1. The TCR was taken from an adult with an advanced solid tumor such as melanoma, head and neck, liver or kidney cancer. J is TRBJ1-5 and V is TRBV10-3; 9 bases align to TRBD1. This specimen was CD4+ or CD8+ T cells sorted from blood, taken in a trial of the OX40 agonist ivuxolimab. The CDR3 protein is CAISPDRGASNQPQHF. In DNA form, the CDR3 reads TGTGCCATCAGTCCGGACAGGGGAGCTAGCAATCAGCCCCAGCATTTT.